This T cell receptor (beta chain) was identified in a study of cytomegalovirus exposure and HLA in healthy donors. Turning to the study itself: A later analysis reported the 130 or so validation repertoires used the same platform as the roughly 700 first-cohort repertoires. Study-wide results and caveats: In a later analysis, first-cohort TCR clusters were found to tend to co-occur in the approximately 120 validation repertoires. A list of approximately 160 TCR beta chains associated with cytomegalovirus was given. In vitro work confirmed that a few CMV-associated chains recognize CMV antigens.

As for this clone: Its antigen is currently unknown.

TCRdb's copy holds only in-frame clones and misses some; the assay was immunoSEQ multiplex PCR. In the table there are some 140,000 clones, almost 85% of which are singletons. The ends lost 1 base at V and 3 bases at J; junction bases unmatched: 4. From germline, CDR1 is SNHLY and CDR2 FYNNEI. The CDR3 extends over 16 amino acids. The sequenced sample consisted of PBMCs. The clonotype comes from a woman aged 25-40 years in good health and CMV-seronegative. The rearrangement uses TRBV2 and TRBJ2-2; 8 bases agree with TRBD2. The CDR3: CASSEGERGHTGELFF. The CDR3 DNA follows: TGTGCCAGCAGTGAAGGAGAGCGGGGGCACACCGGGGAGCTGTTTTTT.